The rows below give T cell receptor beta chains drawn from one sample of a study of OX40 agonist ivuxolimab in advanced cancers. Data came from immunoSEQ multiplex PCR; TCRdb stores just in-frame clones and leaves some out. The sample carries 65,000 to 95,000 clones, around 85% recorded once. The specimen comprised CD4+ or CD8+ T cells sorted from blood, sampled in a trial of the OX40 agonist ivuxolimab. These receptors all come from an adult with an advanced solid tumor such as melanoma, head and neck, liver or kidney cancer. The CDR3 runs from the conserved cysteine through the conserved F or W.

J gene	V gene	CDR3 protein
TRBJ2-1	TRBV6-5	CASSRGNEQFF
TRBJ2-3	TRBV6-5	CASSESGALVNTQYF
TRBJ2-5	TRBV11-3	CASSNRGDQETQYF
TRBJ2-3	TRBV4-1	CASSQEGFDTQYF
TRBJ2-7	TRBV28	CASSYRAGATYEQYF
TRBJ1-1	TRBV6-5	CASKGGWTEAFF
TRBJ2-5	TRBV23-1	CASSHVRQGAKETQYF
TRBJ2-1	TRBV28	CASSFSGRANRIYNEQFF
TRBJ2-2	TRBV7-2	CASSLGGGGTGELFF
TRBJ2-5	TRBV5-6	CASSGWGTWETQYF
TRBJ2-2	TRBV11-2	CASSLGGAGELFF
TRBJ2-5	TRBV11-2	CASSLQTGGGETQYF
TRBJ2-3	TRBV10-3	CAISGTSDTQYF
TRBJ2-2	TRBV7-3	CASSPEPGLDSTGELFF
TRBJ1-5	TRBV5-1	CASSFGTPDQPQHF
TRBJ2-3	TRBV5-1	CASSLSGLATDTQYF
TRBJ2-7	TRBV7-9	CASSPGYYEQYF
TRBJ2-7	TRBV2	CASIKEAGDSYEQYF
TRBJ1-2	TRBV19	CASRRQGRGYTF
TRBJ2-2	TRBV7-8	CASSLTANTGELFF
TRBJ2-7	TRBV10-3	CAISGTSGVGEEQYF
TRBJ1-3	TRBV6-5	CASRRQGLGGNTIYF
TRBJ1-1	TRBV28	CASSFKRALGTEAFF
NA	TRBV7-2	CASSLEGGRGNEQYF
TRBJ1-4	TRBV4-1	CASSQDHALGANEKLFF
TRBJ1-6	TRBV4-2	CASSQEPGTGFYNSPLHF
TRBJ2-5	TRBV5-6	CASSDRGRLSGSVGQYF
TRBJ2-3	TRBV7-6	CASRPTRLNTDTQYF
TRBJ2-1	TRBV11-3	CASSPHTYNEQFF
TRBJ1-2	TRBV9	CASRDSTSVYGYTF
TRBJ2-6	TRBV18	CASSPESSGANVLTF
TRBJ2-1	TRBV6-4	CASSAEVAYNEQFF
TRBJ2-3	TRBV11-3	CASSLTAGADTQYF
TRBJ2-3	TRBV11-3	CASSNIGLAEGTDTQYF
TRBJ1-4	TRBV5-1	CASSLQGIGATNEKLFF
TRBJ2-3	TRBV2	CASSAGTLLAGAMGTDTQYF
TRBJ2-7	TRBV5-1	CASSPTPFSYEQYF
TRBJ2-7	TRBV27	CASSAQGHEQYF
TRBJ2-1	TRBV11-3	CASRGGSSYNEQFF
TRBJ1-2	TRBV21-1	CASSKTRAGTNYGYTF
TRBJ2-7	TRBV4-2	CASSQEVLAGQEQYF
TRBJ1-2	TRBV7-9	CASSPPSETNYGYTF
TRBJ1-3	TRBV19	CASGGTDGNTIYF
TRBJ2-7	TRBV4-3	CASSQGTSGNYEQYF
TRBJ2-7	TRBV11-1	CASSPNRDEQYF
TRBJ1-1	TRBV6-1	CASSELRGAGRVTEAFF
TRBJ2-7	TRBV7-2	CASSTPGLAEQYF
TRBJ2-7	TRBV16	CASSLHYETSTYEQYF
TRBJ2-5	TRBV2	CASSATRNEETQYF
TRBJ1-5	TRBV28	CASSSPRGGARQPQHF
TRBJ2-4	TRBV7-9	CASRPDRGEAKNIQYF
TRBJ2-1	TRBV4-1	CASSQLRATSGKNEQFF
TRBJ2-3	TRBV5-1	CASSSMGGTSGTDTQYF
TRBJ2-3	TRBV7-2	CASSPAANTQYF
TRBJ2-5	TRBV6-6	CASSGSGQETQYF
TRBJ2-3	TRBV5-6	CASSLGGQNPSTDTQYF
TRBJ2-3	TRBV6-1	CASSEAPAWGTDTQYF